This record concerns one T cell receptor beta chain sequence. This sample is part of a study of cytomegalovirus exposure and HLA in healthy donors. CDR3 length equals 14 residues. V was clipped by 4 bases and J by 8 bases; unmatched bases: 4. The V gene's germline CDR1 is SGHRS and CDR2 YFSETQ. The table came from immunoSEQ multiplex PCR; TCRdb's copy has only in-frame clones and leaves some out. This table holds fewer than 350,000 clones, roughly 90% found once. The sample comprised PBMCs. The rearrangement joins TRBV5-1 to TRBJ2-1; TRBD1 agrees at 12 bases. This sequence was found in a woman between 18 and 29 years old in good health and CMV-seronegative. The CDR3 sequence is CASSPGTGGDEQFF. The CDR3 DNA is TGCGCCAGCAGCCCGGGGACAGGGGGCGATGAGCAGTTCTTC.